This TCR beta chain was profiled in a study of CD4+ T cells in melanoma. Regarding this clone: No antigen is known for it.

The repertoire was sequenced with immunoSEQ multiplex PCR; TCRdb's copy has only in-frame clones and lacks some. The table has around 15,000 clones, 70% to 80% seen once. CDR3 length: 17 amino acids. The J segment lost 3 bases and the V segment lost 5 bases, leaving 10 bases of the junction unmatched. Germline lookup yields CDR1 SEHNR and CDR2 FQNEAQ (reference sequence). General study points: In melanoma, neoantigen-specific CD4+ T cells reportedly differed in differentiation state. CD8+ T cell, macrophage and B cell function reportedly correlated with neoantigen-specific CD4+ T cells.

V and J are TRBV7-9 and TRBJ2-2; 9 bases match TRBD1. The receptor comes from a human donor with melanoma. Sequencing was carried out using cells from a culture (not recorded whether cultured in vitro). DNA for the CDR3: TGTGCCAGCAGCGCCTGGGGGTACAGGGGGCACACCGGGGAGCTGTTTTTT. Protein product: CASSAWGYRGHTGELFF.